The following is a TCR beta chain sequence with its context. The antigen remains unidentified. The data are from a study of OX40 agonist ivuxolimab in advanced cancers. General observations from the study: In general, CD8+ T cells held more expanded clones than CD4+ did, on average.

TCRdb's table, derived via immunoSEQ multiplex PCR, lists solely in-frame clones and lacks some. This table holds about 16,000 clones, 70% to 90% found once. This CDR3 region has 14 residues. In germline, CDR1 is LNHDA, CDR2 SQIVND (reference sequence). The V end was cut by 4 bases, the J end by 1 base, with 10 bases between. The genes are TRBV19 and TRBJ1-1; D gene ambiguous. The source material was CD4+ or CD8+ T cells sorted from blood, sampled in a trial of the OX40 agonist ivuxolimab. The clonotype was recovered from an adult with an advanced solid tumor such as melanoma, head and neck, liver or kidney cancer. The CDR3 DNA reads TGTGCCAGTAGTAAGTGGGCAGGGAACACTGAAGCTTTCTTT. Translation: CASSKWAGNTEAFF. The full variable domain, with the rest looked up from reference TRBV19 and TRBJ1-1, is DGGITQSPKYLFRKEGQNVTLSCEQNLNHDAMYWYRQDPGQGLRLIYYSQIVNDFQKGDIAEGYSVSREKKESFPLTVTSAQKNPTAFYLCASSKWAGNTEAFFGQGTRLTVV.